This entry is about one T cell receptor beta chain. Its antigen is currently unknown. The length of the CDR3 is 15 residues. Deletions cut 4 bases from V and 5 bases from J, with 18 bases between. Germline V gene sequence: CDR1 SGHRS, CDR2 YFSETQ. This entry is derived from a study of shared clonotypes between healthy human individuals. Findings and caveats of the study: Memory subsets generally showed lower estimated richness than naive subsets.

Investigators spread the genomic DNA of each subset evenly over several immunoSEQ plates. In the original analysis: ImmunoSEQ sequences covered only the junction and lacked quality scores; filtering therefore differed. Using immunoSEQ multiplex PCR, the repertoire was profiled, and TCRdb retains in-frame clones only, with some absent. V and J calls and clone size come straight from that table; D and trimming were deduced from the DNA. The sample contains some 1 million clones, 65% to 75% of which appear only once. Every contributor of samples was a Caucasian grown-up residing in Nashville, Tennessee.

The chain couples TRBV5-1 to TRBJ1-1, with D maybe TRBD1 (5 bases). What was sequenced was memory CD4+ T cells sorted from blood. Subset here: CD45RA-negative fraction. This sequence originates from a man aged 18 to 29 in good health. The CDR3 sequence is CASSDVQGGDTEAFF. The DNA for the CDR3 is TGCGCCAGCAGCGACGTGCAGGGTGGTGATACTGAAGCTTTCTTT.